These 7 T cell receptor beta chains came from one sample sequenced in a study of breast tumors, draining lymph nodes, adjacent tissues (dated by TCRdb to about 2016). The library was built by means of multiplex PCR. For sequencing, an Illumina HiSeq 2000 was employed. TCRdb cleaned the public reads at Q25 with fastp, built clones with MiXCR and kept in-frame beta chains. Every entry covers one CDR3 protein and lists the most common genes and DNA from its rows. In this sample the table shows about 110,000 distinct CDR3 sequences, less than 40% of which occur a single time. The top ten clones comprise approximately 6% of the sample. Lymph node samples were obtained from the axillary draining lymph nodes of breast cancer patients. Sample: axillary lymph node tissue. The receptor set was obtained from a female donor with breast cancer. Some clones in this sample may be carry-over from other donors' samples.

At least ten counts were recorded for this clonotype. The V and J genes are TRBV5-1 and TRBJ2-3, with TRBD2 identical over 10 bases. Germline lookup yields CDR1 SGHRS and CDR2 YFSETQ. The CDR3 spans 15 residues. The V and J ends lost 1 base and 4 bases, in that order; junction bases with no gene match: 3. CDR3 region: CASSLLAGAPDTQYF. CDR3 coding DNA: TGCGCCAGCAGCTTGCTAGCGGGAGCCCCAGATACGCAGTATTTT.

This clonotype showed up many times. A clone one base away is much larger, so this may be a read error. DNA of the CDR3: TGTGCCAGCAGTCACGGGCGGGACTCCTACGAGCAGTACTTC. This translates into CASSHGRDSYEQYF. V usage is TRBV12-3 or TRBV12-4 and J usage is TRBJ2-7; D might be TRBD2 (6 bases). Trimming shortened V by 5 bases and J by 0 bases, and 11 bases separated the two germline ends. This CDR3 has 14 amino acids.

This clonotype was seen at least ten times. The chain is built from TRBV7-3 and TRBJ2-3; D might be TRBD1 or TRBD2, each matching 5 bases. There are 13 residues in the CDR3. V lost 7 bases, J lost 2 bases, and 10 bases lay in between. Germline values: CDR1 SGHTA, CDR2 FQGTGA. This chain's CDR3 is CASTRDPTDTQYF. The CDR3 coding sequence is TGTGCCAGCACCCGGGACCCCACAGATACGCAGTATTTT.

Comments on this clonotype: Just one base apart from a much larger clone, this may be a read error. The rearrangement links TRBV5-1 to TRBJ1-1, with 7 bases aligning to TRBD1. Germline lookup yields CDR1 SGHRS and CDR2 YFSETQ. The CDR3 has 13 amino acids. In DNA, the CDR3 is TGCGCCAGCCGCTTACAGGGGCGGGACGAAGCTTTCTTT. Translated, it gives CASRLQGRDEAFF.

This clonotype was seen many times. J is TRBJ1-5 and V is TRBV18, with D tentatively TRBD1 (5 bases). This CDR3 has 14 amino acids. V was trimmed by 1 base and J by 2 bases, leaving 6 bases between them. The germline V gene has CDR1 KGHSH and CDR2 LQKENI. The CDR3 sequence: CASSPLGGNQPQHF. In DNA, the CDR3 is TGTGCCAGCTCACCACTGGGGGGCAATCAGCCCCAGCATTTT.

This clonotype was counted ten times or more. Given a much more abundant clone one base away, this may be a read error. Since the CDR3 does not end with the conserved phenylalanine or tryptophan, this likely comes from a read error. The chain joins TRBV7-2 to TRBJ2-7, with 11 bases lining up with TRBD2. Per germline, CDR1 SGHTA and CDR2 FQGNSA. This CDR3 region has 15 residues. The J segment lost 1 base and the V segment lost 4 bases, leaving 3 bases of the junction unmatched. This CDR3 reads CASSSIAGGSYEQYL. CDR3 DNA sequence: TGTGCCAGCAGCTCGATAGCGGGGGGGTCCTACGAGCAGTACCTC.

This clonotype was observed many times. The chain carries TRBV5-1 and TRBJ1-4; D may be TRBD1 (5 bases). V shed 5 bases and J shed 12 bases, with 8 bases lying between them. This CDR3 comprises 10 residues. Germline-derived CDR1 and CDR2 are SGHRS and YFSETQ. CDR3 in amino acids: CASRPGELFF. Written as DNA, the CDR3 is TGCGCCAGCAGACCGGGGGAACTGTTTTTT.